The clone carrying this TCR beta chain was observed many times. Researchers reported sorting CD4+ naive, central memory, regulatory and stem cell-like memory cells via CD45RO/CCR7/CD25/CD127/CD95/CD27. TCRB transcripts that were expressed got sequenced, as all of the isolated RNA had been reverse transcribed. Sequenced by immunoSEQ multiplex PCR; TCRdb stores in-frame clones only, minus some. The data contain fewer than 650,000 clones, around 15% of them singletons. The data derive from a study of beta chain features in type 1 diabetes. Study information: Age, gender and cell yields were alike across patients and healthy donors.

Source material: naive CD4+ T cells from blood. The clonotype originates from a young man in good health.

The CDR3 sequence: CASSDGRVEKLFF. The CDR3 DNA reads TGTGCCAGCAGTGATGGCAGGGTTGAAAAACTGTTTTTT. The rearrangement joins TRBV25-1 to TRBJ1-4, with D perhaps matching TRBD1 (5 bases). Germline CDR1 reads MGHDK; CDR2 reads SYGVNS. The V and J ends lost 3 bases and 7 bases respectively, with 9 bases between them. The CDR3 contains 13 residues.